One sample yielded the 31 T cell receptor beta chains listed below, sequenced in a study of Ad26.COV2.S vaccination and SARS-CoV-2 variants. Regarding treatment: around 19 received Ad26.COV2.S at low or high dose, single or two shots; 5 received placebo; per-sample allocation not given. The study sampled participants on day 63 after the first vaccine or placebo injection. The assay was immunoSEQ multiplex PCR, and TCRdb's table has in-frame clones only and misses some. The sample holds some 330,000 clones, 85% to 90% seen once. This specimen was peripheral blood, taken in a trial of Ad26.COV2.S vaccine versus placebo. The receptors originated from a person between 18 and 59 years old who received the Ad26.COV2.S COVID-19 vaccine or a placebo.

In this sample, this clone turned up once. The gene calls are TRBV7-9 and TRBJ1-4; D is ambiguous. From germline, CDR1 is SEHNR and CDR2 FQNEAQ (reference sequence). Trimming cost V 5 bases and J 3 bases, with 16 bases left between them. This CDR3 is 16 amino acids long. The CDR3 DNA reads TGTGCCAGCAGCCCGAGATCAGTGCAGTCTAATGAAAAACTGTTTTTT. Protein: CASSPRSVQSNEKLFF. Supplemented by reference TRBV7-9 and TRBJ1-4, the full variable domain reads DTGVSQNPRHKITKRGQNVTFRCDPISEHNRLYWYRQTLGQGPEFLTYFQNEAQLEKSRLLSDRFSAERPKGSFSTLEIQRTEQGDSAMYLCASSPRSVQSNEKLFFGSGTQLSVL.

This sequence joins TRBV7-8 and TRBJ1-5, with 11 positions matching TRBD1. V trimming: 4 bases; J trimming: 5 bases; junction bases outside the gene matches: 7. This CDR3 is 16 amino acids long. Per the germline V gene, CDR1 is SGHVS and CDR2 is FQNEAQ. CDR3 sequence reads: CASSSVVGQGDQPQHF. For the CDR3, the DNA is TGTGCCAGCAGCTCCGTGGTGGGACAGGGGGATCAGCCCCAGCATTTT.

CDR3 sequence (DNA): TGTGCCAGCAGTGAAGCGAAGGGACTGGGCCCTTGGGGCAATCAGCCCCAGCATTTT. This codes for CASSEAKGLGPWGNQPQHF. The J gene is TRBJ1-5, the V gene TRBV2; D may be TRBD1 (5 bases). In germline, CDR1 is SNHLY, CDR2 FYNNEI. The germline V and J ends were trimmed by 0 bases and 2 bases, with 20 bases remaining between them. The CDR3 runs to 19 residues.

V gene TRBV7-9 combines with J gene TRBJ1-1; possibly TRBD1 for D (5 bases). From germline, CDR1 is SEHNR and CDR2 FQNEAQ (reference sequence). The CDR3 contains 14 residues. Trimming stripped 5 bases from V and 4 bases from J, with 14 bases between. The CDR3 sequence: CASSASDSITEAFF. In DNA, the CDR3 is TGTGCCAGCAGCGCGAGTGACAGTATCACTGAAGCTTTCTTT.

The J gene is TRBJ1-2, the V gene TRBV6-1, with D tentatively TRBD1 (6 bases). Germline lookup yields CDR1 MNHNS and CDR2 SASEGT. The CDR3 extends over 17 amino acids. The germline V and J ends were trimmed by 1 base and 3 bases, with 18 bases remaining between them. CDR3 sequence: CASSEVVRGKSHYGYTF. In DNA, the CDR3 is TGTGCCAGCAGTGAAGTAGTAAGGGGGAAGAGCCACTATGGCTACACCTTC.

This sequence joins TRBV28 and TRBJ2-3; no firm D call. The CDR3 runs to 20 residues. Trimming removed 2 bases at V and 1 base at J, with 25 bases between. The germline gives CDR1 MDHEN, CDR2 SYDVKM. CDR3 in DNA: TGTGCCAGCAGTTTAATTTCCCAGACCCTGATTCGTCTTCGCACAGATACGCAGTATTTT. Translation gives CASSLISQTLIRLRTDTQYF.

The chain recombines TRBV4-3 with TRBJ1-1; 7 bases fit TRBD1. Germline assignment: CDR1 LGHNA and CDR2 YSLEER. Losses at the gene ends were 4 bases for V and 1 base for J; bases not matched to a gene: 3. The CDR3 totals 14 residues. In DNA form, the CDR3 reads TGCGCCAGCAGCCCGACAGGGCAGAACACTGAAGCTTTCTTT. It specifies CASSPTGQNTEAFF.

DNA for the CDR3: TGTGCCAGCAGCCCCGGGGTTCTGCCCTATGGCTACACCTTC. This codes for CASSPGVLPYGYTF. The V gene is TRBV7-9, the J gene TRBJ1-2; D unclear. The V gene's germline CDR1 is SEHNR and CDR2 FQNEAQ (reference sequence). CDR3 length equals 14 residues. V was shortened by 5 bases and J by 4 bases, with 14 bases between the two germline ends.

This clone was observed a few times. The chain has TRBV27 and TRBJ1-6, with a tentative D call TRBD1 (5 bases). The germline gives CDR1 MNHEY, CDR2 SMNVEV (reference sequence). V lost 3 bases and J lost 10, with 16 bases in between. The CDR3 runs to 15 residues. CDR3 residues: CASSFGGDLISPLHF. The CDR3 nucleotides are TGTGCCAGCAGTTTTGGGGGAGACCTCATCTCACCCCTCCACTTT.

This rearrangement joins TRBV3-1 (or the pseudogene TRBV3-2) to TRBJ2-7; 7 nucleotides agree with TRBD1. From germline, CDR1 is LGHDT and CDR2 YNNKEL (reference sequence). The CDR3 covers 14 residues. Trimming took 10 bases from V and 2 from J; bases not matched to a gene: 11. CDR3 DNA sequence: TGTGCCACCACTAACAGGGGACACACCTACGAGCAGTACTTC. It is translated as CATTNRGHTYEQYF.

The chain employs TRBV27 and TRBJ2-5; D gene ambiguous. V was shortened by 3 bases and J by 5 bases, with 13 bases between the two germline ends. Germline CDR1 is MNHEY and CDR2 is SMNVEV (reference sequence). CDR3 size: 14 residues. The CDR3 nucleotides read TGTGCCAGCAGTTTTACGACGCTTCCGGAGACCCAGTACTTC. It specifies CASSFTTLPETQYF.

The chain links TRBV7-9 to TRBJ2-5, with D possibly being TRBD1 or TRBD2 (6 bases each). The CDR3 is 13 amino acids. CDR1 and CDR2 from the germline V gene are SEHNR and FQNEAQ (reference sequence). The V end was cut by 4 bases, the J end by 3 bases, with 9 bases between. This CDR3 reads CASSSRGEETQYF. The CDR3 region has the DNA TGTGCCAGCAGCTCAAGGGGGGAAGAGACCCAGTACTTC.

The chain recombines TRBV2 with TRBJ2-5, with 9 bases matching TRBD1. CDR3 length: 16 amino acids. Germline CDR1 SNHLY, CDR2 FYNNEI. Trimming at V came to 2 bases and at J to 4 bases, leaving 8 bases not matched to a gene. The CDR3 loop is CASSEYRDRVRETQYF. The DNA for the CDR3 is TGTGCCAGCAGTGAATATAGGGACAGGGTTCGAGAGACCCAGTACTTC.

The CDR3: CASSYSRGRGGDATEAFF. DNA of the CDR3: TGTGCCAGCAGTTACTCGAGGGGCCGAGGGGGGGACGCTACTGAAGCTTTCTTT. J is TRBJ1-1 and V is TRBV6-2 or TRBV6-3; possible D gene TRBD1, 6 bases. CDR1 is MNHEY and CDR2 is SVGEGT in the germline V gene. Trimming left V 0 bases short and J 5 bases short, with 22 bases between. There are 18 residues in the CDR3.

The chain carries TRBV29-1 and TRBJ2-3; the D call may be TRBD1 or TRBD2 (5 bases each). This CDR3 is built from 13 residues. Germline CDR1 and CDR2: SQVTM and ANQGSEA. V dropped 1 base and J dropped 3 bases, with 8 bases sitting between them. CDR3 coding DNA: TGCAGCGTTGAAGGAGGGGTGACAGATACGCAGTATTTT. Protein product: CSVEGGVTDTQYF.

This chain links TRBV25-1 with TRBJ2-5; 9 nucleotides agree with TRBD1. Trimming at V came to 2 bases and at J to 3 bases, leaving 7 bases not matched to a gene. The germline V gene encodes CDR1 MGHDK and CDR2 SYGVNS. The length of the CDR3 is 16 residues. The CDR3 here is CASSELNRGQKETQYF. DNA of the CDR3: TGTGCCAGCAGTGAACTAAACAGGGGGCAGAAAGAGACCCAGTACTTC.

The chain has TRBV19 and TRBJ2-7, with D perhaps TRBD1 (6 bases). Trimming cost V 3 bases and J 6 bases, with 12 bases left between them. This CDR3 is built from 13 residues. Germline V gene sequence: CDR1 LNHDA, CDR2 SQIVND (reference sequence). CDR3 region: CASSIVEGGEQYF. CDR3 coding DNA: TGTGCCAGTAGTATCGTGGAAGGGGGCGAGCAGTACTTC.

The V call is TRBV4-1, the J call TRBJ2-1, with 8 nucleotides matching TRBD2. This CDR3 has 14 residues. Germline CDR1 and CDR2: MGHRA and YSYEKL. Unmatched junction bases numbered 5, after V lost 1 base and J lost 9 bases. The DNA for the CDR3 is TGCGCCAGCAGCCAAGGACTAGCGTTTAGTGAGCAGTTCTTC. It specifies CASSQGLAFSEQFF.

The genes are TRBV5-8 and TRBJ2-7, with 7 bases matching TRBD1. V lost 0 bases and J lost 0; bases outside the gene matches: 6. Germline V lookup: CDR1 SGHTS, CDR2 YDEGEE. The CDR3 contains 16 residues. This CDR3 is CASSLVPGQSSYEQYF. CDR3 DNA: TGTGCCAGCAGCTTGGTTCCGGGACAGAGCTCCTACGAGCAGTACTTC.

The chain recombines TRBV18 with TRBJ1-3; D unresolved. Trimming pared 0 bases from V and 3 bases from J, leaving 6 bases between. Germline loops: CDR1 KGHSH, CDR2 LQKENI. The CDR3 is 14 amino acids. The chain's CDR3 is CASSPPGDGNTIYF. The CDR3 coding sequence is TGTGCCAGCTCACCACCCGGGGATGGAAACACCATATATTTT.

This clone was picked up one time. The chain has TRBV2 and TRBJ1-2; 8 nucleotides match TRBD1. With 6 bases clipped from V and 7 bases from J, the junction kept 10 bases outside the gene matches. The CDR3 consists of 14 residues. The germline gives CDR1 SNHLY, CDR2 FYNNEI. The DNA for the CDR3 is TGTGCCAGCAGGGCTCAGGGGGCGGCTGCTGGCTACACCTTC. It yields the protein CASRAQGAAAGYTF.

CDR3 DNA: TGTGCCAGCAGCCACACAGGGGCCTATGGCTACACCTTC. This sequence encodes CASSHTGAYGYTF. The chain employs TRBV7-2 and TRBJ1-2; 7 bases are a match to TRBD1. The CDR3 is 13 amino acids. The J segment lost 4 bases and the V segment lost 5 bases, leaving 4 bases of the junction unmatched. Looked up from germline, CDR1 is SGHTA and CDR2 is FQGNSA.

The rearrangement uses TRBV6-2 or TRBV6-3 and TRBJ1-1; no reliable D call. The CDR3 has 12 amino acids. Between the trimmed V and J ends, which lost 4 bases and 1 base, there was a span of 4 bases. Germline V CDR1 and CDR2: MNHEY, SVGEGT. The CDR3 DNA is TGTGCCAGCAGTTGGGGGAACACTGAAGCTTTCTTT. Its protein is CASSWGNTEAFF.

This chain joins TRBV29-1 and TRBJ1-2, with 8 bases aligning to TRBD1. Trimming at V came to 6 bases and at J to 2 bases, leaving 8 bases not matched to a gene. Germline CDR1 is SQVTM and CDR2 is ANQGSEA. The CDR3 runs 14 residues. The DNA for the CDR3 is TGCAGCGTGCTAAAAGGGACAGGAAACTATGGCTACACCTTC. Its translation: CSVLKGTGNYGYTF.

The rearrangement joins TRBV4-1 to TRBJ2-7; 11 nucleotides line up with TRBD2. CDR3 length equals 17 residues. CDR1 MGHRA and CDR2 YSYEKL come from the germline V gene. The V and J ends lost 0 bases and 2 bases, in that order; junction bases with no gene match: 6. CDR3 region: CASSQEGISGGAYEQYF. DNA of the CDR3: TGCGCCAGCAGCCAAGAGGGGATTAGCGGGGGGGCCTACGAGCAGTACTTC.

The chain employs TRBV11-2 and TRBJ1-5, with TRBD1 as a possible D gene (5 bases). CDR3 length equals 15 residues. Trimming removed 1 base at V and 5 bases at J, with 12 bases between. Germline lookup yields CDR1 SGHAT and CDR2 FQNNGV. The CDR3 sequence is CASSLGGQAHQPQHF. CDR3 DNA: TGTGCCAGCAGCTTAGGCGGACAAGCCCATCAGCCCCAGCATTTT.

This chain links TRBV19 with TRBJ1-1; a possible D gene is TRBD1 (5 bases). The CDR3 runs to 16 residues. CDR1 and CDR2 from the germline V gene are LNHDA and SQIVND (reference sequence). Trimming cost V 5 bases and J 5 bases, with 21 bases left between them. The CDR3 here is CASSSRLDGAGTEAFF. As DNA, the CDR3 is TGTGCCAGTAGTTCCCGATTGGACGGGGCTGGGACTGAAGCTTTCTTT.

The rearrangement joins TRBV14 to TRBJ1-5; D is ambiguous. CDR3 length: 14 residues. Germline V gene data show CDR1 as SGHDN and CDR2 as FVKESK. V lost 2 bases to trimming and J lost 2 bases, with 7 bases between them. The DNA of the CDR3 is TGTGCCAGCAGCCAAAGTGTAGGCAATCAGCCCCAGCATTTT. Its translation is CASSQSVGNQPQHF.

The CDR3 nucleotides are TGTGCCAGCAAACAGGGGCCTAATTCACCCCTCCACTTT. It encodes CASKQGPNSPLHF. This rearrangement joins TRBV3-1 (or the pseudogene TRBV3-2) to TRBJ1-6; 7 bases align to TRBD1. Germline V gene lookup returns CDR1 LGHDT and CDR2 YNNKEL (reference sequence). CDR3 length equals 13 residues. V shed 7 bases, J shed 6 bases, and the junction held 3 bases outside the gene matches.

V gene TRBV12-3 or TRBV12-4 combines with J gene TRBJ1-1, with D unresolved. Between the trimmed V and J ends, which lost 3 bases and 6 bases, there was a span of 5 bases. The CDR3 consists of 11 residues. This CDR3 is CASSLSPEAFF. The CDR3 bases are TGTGCCAGCAGTTTGTCCCCTGAAGCTTTCTTT.

This chain links TRBV24-1 with TRBJ1-1; weak D call: TRBD1 (6 bases). V was trimmed by 11 bases and J by 5 bases, leaving 8 bases between them. Germline values: CDR1 KGHDR, CDR2 SFDVKD. The CDR3 runs to 10 residues. The CDR3 sequence is CARGGTEAFF. In DNA, the CDR3 is TGTGCCAGAGGGGGGACTGAAGCTTTCTTT.